This T cell receptor beta chain appears in the sequencing data of a study of cytomegalovirus exposure and HLA in healthy donors. Study-level results: A later analysis linked a missense DCLRE1C variant to TCR beta V- and J-gene trimming.

The germline V gene encodes CDR1 MNHNS and CDR2 SASEGT. J lost 3 bases, V lost 6 bases, and 4 bases had no gene match. The length of the CDR3 is 14 residues. In the PCR, 60 Vbeta and 13 Jbeta primers were used. Original handling: An analysis that came later counted roughly 87 million unique TCR beta chains, roughly 11 million shared. The data were produced by immunoSEQ multiplex PCR, yet TCRdb's version contains in-frame clones alone and is incomplete. V, J and clone size are those of that table, while D and trimming were read from the DNA. Found here are 200,000 to 250,000 clones, roughly 83% of them singletons; the top ten hold about 0.77%. Points on this clone: Antigen unknown.

The sample comprised PBMCs. The TCR originated in a boy aged 2 to 10 in good health and CMV-seronegative. The V and J genes are TRBV6-1 and TRBJ2-3; 9 nucleotides match TRBD1. CDR3 amino acids: CASRRDRETDTQYF. The DNA for the CDR3 is TGTGCCAGCAGGAGGGACAGGGAAACAGATACGCAGTATTTT.